This T cell receptor (beta chain) originates from a study of shared clonotypes between healthy human individuals. Study overall: Contributing individuals were a couple of females and three males aged 18 to 49. Broader study findings: Sorted-subset sequencing was shown by rarefaction to be incomplete despite large depth.

The assay was immunoSEQ multiplex PCR, and TCRdb's table has in-frame clones only and misses some. The sample includes more than 500,000 clones, 95% to 96% of them seen just once. This CDR3 has 14 amino acids. Deletions cut 7 bases from V and 8 bases from J, with 24 bases between. Germline CDR1 and CDR2: SQVTM and ANQGSEA. With regard to this clone: Antigen specificity is unknown.

This receptor was identified in a woman between 25 and 40 years old in good health. Sequencing was carried out using naive CD4+ T cells sorted from blood. Subset reported: CD45RA+ positively selected. The chain links TRBV29-1 to TRBJ2-7; tentatively, D is TRBD1 (5 bases). The CDR3 sequence is CSATKTGDSGKQYF. The DNA of the CDR3 is TGCAGCGCCACCAAAACGGGCGACAGTGGCAAGCAGTACTTC.